Following are 10 T cell receptor beta chains from one sample sequenced in a study of blood T cell repertoires in COVID-19. Profiled with immunoSEQ multiplex PCR; TCRdb holds only in-frame clones, not every one. The data hold roughly 60,000 clones, with approximately 84% observed a single time. Sequencing input: peripheral blood. The receptor set was obtained from a man between 60 and 75 years old with acute or convalescent COVID-19.

V usage is TRBV27 and J usage is TRBJ1-2; tentatively, D is TRBD1 (5 bases). Looked up from germline, CDR1 is MNHEY and CDR2 is SMNVEV (reference sequence). The CDR3 has 15 residues. V was clipped by 7 bases and J by 4 bases, with 19 bases between them. CDR3 DNA: TGTGCCAGCACTCTCCTGGGGGGGTCCTCCTATGGCTACACCTTC. This sequence encodes CASTLLGGSSYGYTF.

This chain connects TRBV28 to TRBJ1-1; 7 bases line up with TRBD1. Germline-derived CDR1 and CDR2 are MDHEN and SYDVKM. Unmatched junction bases numbered 15, after V lost 6 bases and J lost 5 bases. CDR3 length equals 16 residues. The CDR3: CASSKGGQGGSTEAFF. Here the CDR3 DNA reads TGTGCCAGCAGCAAAGGAGGGCAGGGGGGAAGTACTGAAGCTTTCTTT.

As DNA, the CDR3 is TGTGCCAGCAGCCGACAACTAGCGGGGGCCCTGACTAGCACAGATACGCAGTATTTT. Translating it yields CASSRQLAGALTSTDTQYF. The chain recombines TRBV11-2 with TRBJ2-3, with 11 positions matching TRBD2. The length of the CDR3 is 19 residues. The V gene's germline CDR1 is SGHAT and CDR2 FQNNGV. V shed 5 bases and J 0 bases; nucleotides not matched to a gene: 13.

This clone has more than one count but fewer than ten. The V and J genes are TRBV25-1 and TRBJ2-1, with 7 bases that match TRBD2. The V segment lost 5 bases and the J segment 8 bases; nucleotides outside the gene matches: 9. Germline V gives CDR1 MGHDK, CDR2 SYGVNS. The CDR3 is 14 amino acids. This CDR3 is CASSSGGGFDEQFF. The CDR3 coding sequence is TGTGCCAGCAGTTCTGGGGGGGGGTTTGATGAGCAGTTCTTC.

The chain couples TRBV6-5 to TRBJ2-2; D is uncertain. CDR3 length equals 13 residues. Trimming cost V 6 bases and J 7 bases, with 12 bases left between them. Germline V gene lookup returns CDR1 MNHEY and CDR2 SVGAGI. CDR3 coding DNA: TGTGCCAGCAGGCGTTCTGCGCTCGGGGAGCTGTTTTTT. This translates into CASRRSALGELFF.

This clone showed up just once. The CDR3 reads CASSQDGAAGGYTF. The CDR3 nucleotides are TGTGCCAGCAGCCAAGACGGGGCAGCGGGGGGCTACACCTTC. The V call is TRBV14, the J call TRBJ1-2, with D possibly matching TRBD1 (5 bases). Germline-derived CDR1 and CDR2 are SGHDN and FVKESK. The CDR3 is 14 amino acids. Trimming stripped 0 bases from V and 8 bases from J, with 13 bases between.

The J gene is TRBJ1-1, the V gene TRBV24-1, with D possibly being TRBD1 (5 bases). The ends were cut back, 3 bases at V and 3 bases at J, with 16 bases in the middle. The CDR3 sequence is 16 residues long. From germline, CDR1 is KGHDR and CDR2 SFDVKD. As DNA, the CDR3 is TGTGCCACCAGTGATCCCGAAGGGGCATTCGACACTGAAGCTTTCTTT. Protein sequence: CATSDPEGAFDTEAFF.

The chain carries TRBV27 and TRBJ1-5; possible D gene TRBD1, 5 bases. CDR3 length: 16 amino acids. The germline V gene encodes CDR1 MNHEY and CDR2 SMNVEV (reference sequence). Trimming cost V 8 bases and J 0 bases, with 17 bases left between them. CDR3 sequence reads: CASRAQGIYSNQPQHF. CDR3 DNA sequence: TGTGCCAGCCGGGCGCAGGGAATCTATAGCAATCAGCCCCAGCATTTT.

This clone was detected only once. V gene TRBV28 combines with J gene TRBJ1-1, with D perhaps TRBD1 (6 bases). The CDR3 consists of 16 residues. Trimming removed 3 bases from V and 1 base from J, with 15 bases in between. Germline V gene sequence: CDR1 MDHEN, CDR2 SYDVKM. In DNA form, the CDR3 reads TGTGCCAGCAGTTTTGGGTATGGGACACAGAACACTGAAGCTTTCTTT. Translating gives CASSFGYGTQNTEAFF.

The V gene is TRBV5-6, the J gene TRBJ2-7; 7 nucleotides agree with TRBD2. V dropped 2 bases and J dropped 4; count of bases not matched to a gene: 6. CDR3 length: 14 residues. Germline CDR1 SGHDT, CDR2 YYEEEE. The CDR3 coding sequence is TGTGCCAGCAGCTTCAAACTAGCGCTATACGAGCAGTACTTC. Translating gives CASSFKLALYEQYF. Based on the CDR3 plus reference TRBV5-6 and TRBJ2-7, the full variable domain is DAGVTQSPTHLIKTRGQQVTLRCSPKSGHDTVSWYQQALGQGPQFIFQYYEEEERQRGNFPDRFSGHQFPNYSSELNVNALLLGDSALYLCASSFKLALYEQYFGPGTRLTVT.